The clone carrying this T cell receptor (beta chain) was picked up many times. What it binds is not known. Germline CDR1 SQVTM, CDR2 ANQGSEA. Trimming stripped 4 bases from V and 8 bases from J, with 12 bases between. This CDR3 contains 11 residues. Via MiXCR, TCRdb re-called the multiplex PCR reads, giving one row per CDR3 protein. The sample lists approximately 210,000 distinct CDR3 sequences, about a third occurring once. These data belong to a study of breast tumors, draining lymph nodes, adjacent tissues. Study observations and caveats: Tumor T cell lymph node origin was a supported hypothesis, not proven. Tumor and nontumor repertoires were significantly more similar in luminal-like than in basal-like breast cancer.

Breast cancer patients provided tissue from their axillary draining lymph nodes. The TCR comes from a female donor with breast cancer. Some clones in this sample may be carry-over from other donors' samples. The source material was axillary lymph node tissue. This chain connects TRBV29-1 to TRBJ2-7; a weak D match, TRBD2 (5 bases). CDR3 sequence reads: CSVGTVPKQYF. DNA of the CDR3: TGCAGCGTTGGGACTGTCCCCAAGCAGTACTTC.